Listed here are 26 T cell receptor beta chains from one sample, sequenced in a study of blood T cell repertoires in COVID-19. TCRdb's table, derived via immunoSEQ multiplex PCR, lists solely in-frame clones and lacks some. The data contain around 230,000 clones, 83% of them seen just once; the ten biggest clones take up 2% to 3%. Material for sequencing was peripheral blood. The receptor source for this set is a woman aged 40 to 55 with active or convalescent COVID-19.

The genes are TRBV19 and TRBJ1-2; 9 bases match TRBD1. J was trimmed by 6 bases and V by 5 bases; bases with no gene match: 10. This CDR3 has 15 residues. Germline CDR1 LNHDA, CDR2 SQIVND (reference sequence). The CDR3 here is CASSLGVWTGDGYTF. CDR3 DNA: TGTGCCAGTAGTCTGGGTGTCTGGACAGGGGATGGCTACACCTTC.

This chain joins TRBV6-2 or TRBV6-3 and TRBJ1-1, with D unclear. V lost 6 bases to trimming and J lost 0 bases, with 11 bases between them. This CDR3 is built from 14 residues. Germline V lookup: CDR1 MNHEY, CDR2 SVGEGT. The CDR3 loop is CASSETTVNTEAFF. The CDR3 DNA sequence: TGTGCCAGCAGCGAAACAACAGTGAACACTGAAGCTTTCTTT.

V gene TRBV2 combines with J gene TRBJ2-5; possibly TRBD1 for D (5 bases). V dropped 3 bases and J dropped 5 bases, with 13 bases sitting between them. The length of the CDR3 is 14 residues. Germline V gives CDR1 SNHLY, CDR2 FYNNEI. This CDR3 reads CASSDGRVGETQYF. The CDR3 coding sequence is TGTGCCAGCAGTGACGGCAGGGTGGGGGAGACCCAGTACTTC.

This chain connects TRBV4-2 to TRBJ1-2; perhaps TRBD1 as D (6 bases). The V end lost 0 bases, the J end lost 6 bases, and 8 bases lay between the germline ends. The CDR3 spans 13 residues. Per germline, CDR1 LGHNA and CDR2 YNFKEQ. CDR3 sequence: CASSQDTGNGYTF. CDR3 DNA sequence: TGTGCCAGCAGCCAAGACACAGGGAATGGCTACACCTTC.

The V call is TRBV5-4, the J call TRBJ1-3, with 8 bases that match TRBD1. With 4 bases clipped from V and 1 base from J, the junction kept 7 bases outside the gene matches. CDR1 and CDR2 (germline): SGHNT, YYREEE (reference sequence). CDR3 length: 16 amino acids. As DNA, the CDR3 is TGTGCCAGCAGCCCGCGAGACAGGGGATCTGGAAACACCATATATTTT. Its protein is CASSPRDRGSGNTIYF.

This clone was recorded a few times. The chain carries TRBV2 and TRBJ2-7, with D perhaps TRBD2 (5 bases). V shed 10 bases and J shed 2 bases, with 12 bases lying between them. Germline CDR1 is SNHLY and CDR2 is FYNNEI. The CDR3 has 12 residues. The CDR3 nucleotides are TGTGCCACCCAGGCGGGCCCCTACGAGCAGTACTTC. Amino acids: CATQAGPYEQYF.

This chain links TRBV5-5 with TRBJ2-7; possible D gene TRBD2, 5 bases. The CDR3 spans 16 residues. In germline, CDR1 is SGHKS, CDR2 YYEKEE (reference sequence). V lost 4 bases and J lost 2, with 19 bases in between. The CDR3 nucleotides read TGTGCCAGCAGCCTACGGACTGACCTTTTCCCCTACGAGCAGTACTTC. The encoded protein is CASSLRTDLFPYEQYF.

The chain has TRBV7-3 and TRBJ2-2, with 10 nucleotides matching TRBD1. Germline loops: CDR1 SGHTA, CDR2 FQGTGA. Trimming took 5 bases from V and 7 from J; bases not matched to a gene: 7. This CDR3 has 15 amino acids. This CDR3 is CASSPDRGQSGELFF. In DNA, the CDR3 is TGTGCCAGCAGCCCTGACAGGGGGCAAAGCGGGGAGCTGTTTTTT.

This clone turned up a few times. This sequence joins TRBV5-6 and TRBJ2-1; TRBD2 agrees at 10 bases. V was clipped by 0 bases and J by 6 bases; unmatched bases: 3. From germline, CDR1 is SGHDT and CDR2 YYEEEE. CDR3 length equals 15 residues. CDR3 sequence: CASSLVAGGGNEQFF. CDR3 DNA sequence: TGTGCCAGCAGCTTGGTAGCGGGGGGTGGCAATGAGCAGTTCTTC.

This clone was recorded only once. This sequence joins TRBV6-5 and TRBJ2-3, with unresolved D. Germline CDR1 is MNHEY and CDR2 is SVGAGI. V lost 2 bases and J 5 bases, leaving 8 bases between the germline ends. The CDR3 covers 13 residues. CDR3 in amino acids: CASSYRRGDTQYF. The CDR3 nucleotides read TGTGCCAGCAGTTACAGGCGAGGAGATACGCAGTATTTT.

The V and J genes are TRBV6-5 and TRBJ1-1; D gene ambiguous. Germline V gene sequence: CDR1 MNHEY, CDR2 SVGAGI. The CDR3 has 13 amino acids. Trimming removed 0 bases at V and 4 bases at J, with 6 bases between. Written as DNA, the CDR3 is TGTGCCAGCAGTTACTCGGCAGGCACTGAAGCTTTCTTT. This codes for CASSYSAGTEAFF.

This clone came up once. CDR3 sequence (DNA): TGTGCCAGCTCACGTGGGACAGGCGAGAATGAAAAACTGTTTTTT. This codes for CASSRGTGENEKLFF. This chain joins TRBV18 and TRBJ1-4; 8 bases agree with TRBD1. Germline V gene sequence: CDR1 KGHSH, CDR2 LQKENI. This CDR3 comprises 15 residues. The V segment lost 4 bases and the J segment 5 bases; nucleotides outside the gene matches: 6.

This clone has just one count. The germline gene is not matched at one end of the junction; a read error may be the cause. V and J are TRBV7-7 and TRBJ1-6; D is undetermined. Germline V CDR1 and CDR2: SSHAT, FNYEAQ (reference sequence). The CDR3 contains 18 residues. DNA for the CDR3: TGTGCTAGCAGCTTGGTCCCAAAACCGAGCTCCTATAATTCACCCCTCCACTTT. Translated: CASSLVPKPSSYNSPLHF.

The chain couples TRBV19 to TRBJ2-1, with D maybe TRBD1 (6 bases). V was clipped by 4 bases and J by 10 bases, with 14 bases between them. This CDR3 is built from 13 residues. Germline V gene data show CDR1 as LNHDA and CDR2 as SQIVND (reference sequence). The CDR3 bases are TGTGCCAGTAGTACCTCGACAGGAAGCGAGCAGTTCTTC. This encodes CASSTSTGSEQFF.

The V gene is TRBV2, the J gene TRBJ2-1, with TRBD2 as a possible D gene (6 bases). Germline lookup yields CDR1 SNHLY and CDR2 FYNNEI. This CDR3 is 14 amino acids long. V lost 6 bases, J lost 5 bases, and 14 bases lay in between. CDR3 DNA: TGTGCCAGCAGCTCCGGGACTGCGAACAATGAGCAGTTCTTC. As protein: CASSSGTANNEQFF.

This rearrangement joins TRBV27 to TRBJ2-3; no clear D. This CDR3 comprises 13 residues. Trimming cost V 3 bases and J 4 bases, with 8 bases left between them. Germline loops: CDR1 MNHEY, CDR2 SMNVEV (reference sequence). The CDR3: CASSLSQADTQYF. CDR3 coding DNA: TGTGCCAGCAGTTTGTCCCAGGCAGATACGCAGTATTTT.

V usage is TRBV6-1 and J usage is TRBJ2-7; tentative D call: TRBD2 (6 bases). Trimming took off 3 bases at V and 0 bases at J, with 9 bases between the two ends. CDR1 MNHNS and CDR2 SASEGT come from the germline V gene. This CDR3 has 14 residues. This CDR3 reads CASSDIGSSYEQYF. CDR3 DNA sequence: TGTGCCAGCAGTGATATCGGGAGCTCCTACGAGCAGTACTTC.

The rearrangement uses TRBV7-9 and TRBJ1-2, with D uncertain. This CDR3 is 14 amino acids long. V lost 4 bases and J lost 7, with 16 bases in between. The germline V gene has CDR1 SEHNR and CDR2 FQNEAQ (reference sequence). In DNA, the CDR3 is TGTGCCAGCAGCTCTGCCGCGAAGATCGGTGGCTACACCTTC. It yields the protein CASSSAAKIGGYTF.

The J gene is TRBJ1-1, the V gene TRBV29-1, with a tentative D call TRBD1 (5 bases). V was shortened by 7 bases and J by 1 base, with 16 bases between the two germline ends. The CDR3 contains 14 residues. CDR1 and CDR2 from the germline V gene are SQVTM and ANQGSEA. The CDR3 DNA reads TGCAGCGGCCTGGGACTATGGGAGAACACTGAAGCTTTCTTT. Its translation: CSGLGLWENTEAFF.

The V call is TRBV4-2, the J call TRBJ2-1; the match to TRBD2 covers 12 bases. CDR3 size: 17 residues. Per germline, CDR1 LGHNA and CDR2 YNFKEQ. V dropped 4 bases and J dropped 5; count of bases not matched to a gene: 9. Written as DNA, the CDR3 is TGTGCCAGCAGCCCTGGGACTAGCGGGCGGGCAGACAATGAGCAGTTCTTC. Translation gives CASSPGTSGRADNEQFF.

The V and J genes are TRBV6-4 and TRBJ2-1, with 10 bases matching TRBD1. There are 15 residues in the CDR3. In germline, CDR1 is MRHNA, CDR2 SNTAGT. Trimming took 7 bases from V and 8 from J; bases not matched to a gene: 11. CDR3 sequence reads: CASTLGTGASHEQFF. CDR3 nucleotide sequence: TGTGCCAGCACGCTCGGGACAGGGGCTTCCCATGAGCAGTTCTTC.

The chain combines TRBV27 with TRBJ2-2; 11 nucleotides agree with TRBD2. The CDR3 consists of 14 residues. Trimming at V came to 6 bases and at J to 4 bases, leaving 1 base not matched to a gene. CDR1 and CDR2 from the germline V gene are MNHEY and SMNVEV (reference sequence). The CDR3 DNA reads TGTGCCAGCAGGACTAGCGGGATCACCGGGGAGCTGTTTTTT. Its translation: CASRTSGITGELFF.

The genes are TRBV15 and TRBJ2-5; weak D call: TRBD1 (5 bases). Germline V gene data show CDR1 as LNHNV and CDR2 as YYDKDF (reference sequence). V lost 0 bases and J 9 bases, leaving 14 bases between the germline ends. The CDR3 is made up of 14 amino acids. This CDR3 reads CATSRDLSRVPQYF. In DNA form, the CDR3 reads TGTGCCACCAGCAGAGATTTGAGCAGGGTTCCCCAGTACTTC.

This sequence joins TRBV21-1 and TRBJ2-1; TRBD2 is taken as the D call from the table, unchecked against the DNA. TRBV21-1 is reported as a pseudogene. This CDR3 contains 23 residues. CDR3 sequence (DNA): TGTGCCAGCAGCAAAGCGCTTTGTCACCATGTGGAGCGACGAGGAGCGCGTTTCAATGAGCAGTTCTTC. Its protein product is CASSKALCHHVERRGARFNEQFF.

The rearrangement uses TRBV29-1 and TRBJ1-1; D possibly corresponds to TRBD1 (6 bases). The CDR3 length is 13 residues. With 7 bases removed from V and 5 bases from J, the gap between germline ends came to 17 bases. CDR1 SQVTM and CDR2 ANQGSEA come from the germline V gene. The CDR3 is CSGGPGVRTEAFF. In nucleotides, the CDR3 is TGCAGCGGGGGGCCGGGGGTGAGGACTGAAGCTTTCTTT.

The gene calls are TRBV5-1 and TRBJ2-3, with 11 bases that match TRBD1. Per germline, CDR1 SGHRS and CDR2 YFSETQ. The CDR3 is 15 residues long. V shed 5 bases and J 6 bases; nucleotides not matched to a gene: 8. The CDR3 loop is CASRPGTGGRDTQYF. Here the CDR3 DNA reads TGCGCCAGCAGACCCGGGACAGGGGGTCGTGATACGCAGTATTTT.